This TCR beta chain was recorded in a study of blood T cell repertoires in COVID-19. The CDR3 is 14 residues long. Germline V gives CDR1 MNHEY, CDR2 SVGEGT. Losses at the gene ends were 3 bases for V and 6 bases for J; bases not matched to a gene: 6. The data were produced by immunoSEQ multiplex PCR, yet TCRdb's version contains in-frame clones alone and is incomplete. The top ten clones hold over 3.5% of a sample with 90,000 to 130,000 clones, less than 85% of them seen once. The sequenced sample was peripheral blood. The clonotype comes from a woman aged 80 or over with acute or convalescent COVID-19. The rearrangement uses TRBV6-2 or TRBV6-3 and TRBJ1-1, with 8 bases that match TRBD1. The CDR3 loop reads CASSYRQGYAEAFF. The CDR3, as DNA: TGTGCCAGCAGTTATCGACAGGGGTACGCTGAAGCTTTCTTT.